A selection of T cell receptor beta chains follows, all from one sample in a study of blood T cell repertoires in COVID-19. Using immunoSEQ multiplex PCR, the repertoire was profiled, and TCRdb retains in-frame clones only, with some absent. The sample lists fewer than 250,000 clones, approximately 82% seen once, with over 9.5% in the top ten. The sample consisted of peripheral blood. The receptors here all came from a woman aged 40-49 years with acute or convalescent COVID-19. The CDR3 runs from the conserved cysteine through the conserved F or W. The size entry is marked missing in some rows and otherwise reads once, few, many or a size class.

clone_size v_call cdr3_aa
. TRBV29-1 CSVEVGQAAQHF
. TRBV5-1 CASSFSQVGELFF
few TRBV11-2 CASSSPGDYEQYF
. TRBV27 CASSLWQEAYEQYF
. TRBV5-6 CASSIRTGAHSPLHF
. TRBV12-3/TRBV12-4 CASSLEGGQPQHF
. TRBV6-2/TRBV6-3 CASSRDRPYEQYF
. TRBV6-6 CASSYGQGTYGYTF
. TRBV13 CASSLVTSAAGELFF
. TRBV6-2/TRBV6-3 CASSYVQENQPQHF
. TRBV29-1 CSVVDWGANYGYTF
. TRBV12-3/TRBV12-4 CASSFFISGELFF
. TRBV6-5 CASSYAGTGDDQPQHF
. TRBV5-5 CASSPGQGNYGYTF
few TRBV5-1 CASSLDLLQGKIGDEQFF
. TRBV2 CASRPGTLNTEAFF
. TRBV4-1 CATRQNIAGETYEQYF
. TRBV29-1 CSVEVYPEQYF
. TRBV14 CASSQDRVEYF
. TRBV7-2 CASSLALSSGGYTANIQYF